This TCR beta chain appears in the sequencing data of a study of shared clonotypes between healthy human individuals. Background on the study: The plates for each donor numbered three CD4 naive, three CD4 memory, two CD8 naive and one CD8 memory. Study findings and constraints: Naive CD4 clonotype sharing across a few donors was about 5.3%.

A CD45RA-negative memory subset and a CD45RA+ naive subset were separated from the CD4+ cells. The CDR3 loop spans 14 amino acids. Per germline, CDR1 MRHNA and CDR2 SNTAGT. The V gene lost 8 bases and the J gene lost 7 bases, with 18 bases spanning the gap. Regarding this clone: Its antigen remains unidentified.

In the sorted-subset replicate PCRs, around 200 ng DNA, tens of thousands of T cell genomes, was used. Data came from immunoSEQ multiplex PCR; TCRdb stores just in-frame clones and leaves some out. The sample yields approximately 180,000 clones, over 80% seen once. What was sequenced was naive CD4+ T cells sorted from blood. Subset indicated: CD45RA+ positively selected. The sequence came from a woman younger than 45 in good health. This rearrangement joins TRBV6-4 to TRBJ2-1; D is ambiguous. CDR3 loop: CASRPTLVANEQFF. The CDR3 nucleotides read TGTGCCAGCCGGCCCACACTGGTTGCTAATGAGCAGTTCTTC.